This is a list of T cell receptor beta chains from one sample in a study of graft-versus-host responses after intestinal transplantation. These TCRs are of unknown antigen specificity. Method: immunoSEQ multiplex PCR; TCRdb's copy keeps in-frame clones and lacks some. The data show around 100,000 clones, approximately 93% seen once. Sequencing was performed on unstimulated CD8+ T cells sorted from spleen or lymph node cells, taken before intestinal transplant. The receptor set was obtained from a human donor who received an intestinal transplant. Each CDR3 is given with its conserved first and last residue. Fields, in order: CDR3 DNA, CDR3 protein, V gene, D gene, J gene, clone size. The D gene is left open where the match is weak. Where a row states a size, it is once, few, many or the class of an expanded clone; other rows omit it.

cdr3_nt: TGTGCCAGCAGTTTGTTAGGGACAGGTTTTAGGAATGAGCAGTTCTTC
cdr3_aa: CASSLLGTGFRNEQFF
v_call: TRBV27
d_call: TRBD1
j_call: TRBJ2-1
clone_size: .

cdr3_nt: TGTGCCAGCAGCTTGGGGGAATACGAGCAGTACTTC
cdr3_aa: CASSLGEYEQYF
v_call: TRBV5-6
d_call: .
j_call: TRBJ2-7
clone_size: .

cdr3_nt: TGTGCCAGCAGCCCGGACGGGGATACGCAGTATTTT
cdr3_aa: CASSPDGDTQYF
v_call: TRBV7-6
d_call: .
j_call: TRBJ2-3
clone_size: few

cdr3_nt: TGCGCCAGCAGCCAGGGGGGTGAGCAGTTCTTC
cdr3_aa: CASSQGGEQFF
v_call: TRBV4-1
d_call: .
j_call: TRBJ2-1
clone_size: .

cdr3_nt: TGTGCCTGGAGTTTCCCGGAGACAGGGGGCGGGAATCAGCCCCAGCATTTT
cdr3_aa: CAWSFPETGGGNQPQHF
v_call: TRBV30
d_call: TRBD1
j_call: TRBJ1-5
clone_size: .

cdr3_nt: TGTGCCAGCGGGGCCTACGAGCAGTACTTC
cdr3_aa: CASGAYEQYF
v_call: TRBV27
d_call: .
j_call: TRBJ2-7
clone_size: .

cdr3_nt: TGTGCCACCAGCAGAGATCGCGGGGGGGCGGGCGTGGCCCAGTACTTC
cdr3_aa: CATSRDRGGAGVAQYF
v_call: TRBV15
d_call: TRBD2
j_call: TRBJ2-5
clone_size: .

cdr3_nt: TGTGCCAGCAGTACTACTAGCGGGGGAGAGACCCAGTACTTC
cdr3_aa: CASSTTSGGETQYF
v_call: TRBV27
d_call: TRBD2
j_call: TRBJ2-5
clone_size: .

cdr3_nt: TGTGCCAGCAGCTTGGGGTATAGCAATCAGCCCCAGCATTTT
cdr3_aa: CASSLGYSNQPQHF
v_call: TRBV5-4
d_call: .
j_call: TRBJ1-5
clone_size: .

cdr3_nt: TGTGCCAGCAGCTTTCTAGCGGGTGGGGAGCTGTTTTTT
cdr3_aa: CASSFLAGGELFF
v_call: TRBV11-3
d_call: TRBD2
j_call: TRBJ2-2
clone_size: few

cdr3_nt: TGTGCCATCAGTGATTTAATGGGGGATAAGCTTGGTGGCTACACCTTC
cdr3_aa: CAISDLMGDKLGGYTF
v_call: TRBV10-3
d_call: .
j_call: TRBJ1-2
clone_size: .

cdr3_nt: TGTGCCAGCAGCTCCTCTTCCCTATACCGAGCTTTCTTT
cdr3_aa: CASSSSSLYRAFF
v_call: TRBV5-6
d_call: .
j_call: TRBJ1-1
clone_size: .

cdr3_nt: TGTGCCAGCAGCTTGACAGGGGTTATGGGGAACACTGAAGCTTTCTTT
cdr3_aa: CASSLTGVMGNTEAFF
v_call: TRBV7-6
d_call: TRBD1
j_call: TRBJ1-1
clone_size: .

cdr3_nt: TGCGCCAGCAGCCAAGAACGGGGCGCGGTCCATCAGCCCCAGCATTTT
cdr3_aa: CASSQERGAVHQPQHF
v_call: TRBV4-1
d_call: .
j_call: TRBJ1-5
clone_size: .

cdr3_nt: TGTGCCAGCAGTATCAAAGTCTCCTACGAGCAGTACTTC
cdr3_aa: CASSIKVSYEQYF
v_call: TRBV27
d_call: .
j_call: TRBJ2-7
clone_size: .

cdr3_nt: TGTGCCAGCGAGGGGGGGGCCCAGGGGAATGAGCAGTTCTTC
cdr3_aa: CASEGGAQGNEQFF
v_call: TRBV6-5
d_call: .
j_call: TRBJ2-1
clone_size: .

cdr3_nt: TGTGCCAGCACCCCGTTTGGGGTGAGATCTAATGGCTACACCTTC
cdr3_aa: CASTPFGVRSNGYTF
v_call: TRBV5-6
d_call: .
j_call: TRBJ1-2
clone_size: .

cdr3_nt: TGTGCCAGCAGCAGAGGACAGGGCTCCTACGAGCAGTACTTC
cdr3_aa: CASSRGQGSYEQYF
v_call: TRBV11-2
d_call: TRBD1
j_call: TRBJ2-7
clone_size: .

cdr3_nt: TGTGCCAGCAGCCCCCCAATGGACCGATCTAGCACAGATACGCAGTATTTT
cdr3_aa: CASSPPMDRSSTDTQYF
v_call: TRBV5-4
d_call: .
j_call: TRBJ2-3
clone_size: .

cdr3_nt: TGCGCCAGTTCCCAACGACAGAACACTGAAGCTTTCTTT
cdr3_aa: CASSQRQNTEAFF
v_call: TRBV5-1
d_call: .
j_call: TRBJ1-1
clone_size: .

cdr3_nt: TGTGCCAGCAGCACGTTGACAGGGTCGGGCACCGGGGAGCTGTTTTTT
cdr3_aa: CASSTLTGSGTGELFF
v_call: TRBV5-8
d_call: TRBD1
j_call: TRBJ2-2
clone_size: .

cdr3_nt: TGTGCCAGCAGCTTGGGACTAGCGGTAGATGAGCAGTTCTTC
cdr3_aa: CASSLGLAVDEQFF
v_call: TRBV5-4
d_call: TRBD2
j_call: TRBJ2-1
clone_size: .

cdr3_nt: TGTGCCTGGAGTGTGGGGCAAGGTGAAAAACTGTTTTTT
cdr3_aa: CAWSVGQGEKLFF
v_call: TRBV30
d_call: .
j_call: TRBJ1-4
clone_size: .

cdr3_nt: TGCAGCGGGGGGACAGGGATCACTGAAGCTTTCTTT
cdr3_aa: CSGGTGITEAFF
v_call: TRBV29-1
d_call: TRBD1
j_call: TRBJ1-1
clone_size: .

cdr3_nt: TGTGCCAGCAGTGACGAGACAGGGGGCGACGATGAGCAGTTCTTC
cdr3_aa: CASSDETGGDDEQFF
v_call: TRBV6-6
d_call: TRBD1
j_call: TRBJ2-1
clone_size: .

cdr3_nt: TGTGCCAGCAGCGTAGGGACAGCTGGGGAGACCCAGTACTTC
cdr3_aa: CASSVGTAGETQYF
v_call: TRBV9
d_call: .
j_call: TRBJ2-5
clone_size: .

cdr3_nt: TGTGCCAGCAGCAAAGCCAGGGCTTACGAGCAGTACTTC
cdr3_aa: CASSKARAYEQYF
v_call: TRBV21-1
d_call: .
j_call: TRBJ2-7
clone_size: .

cdr3_nt: TGTGCCAGCAGTGAACCTCGGACAGGGGGCTTAGGAGATACGCAGTATTTT
cdr3_aa: CASSEPRTGGLGDTQYF
v_call: TRBV6-1
d_call: TRBD1
j_call: TRBJ2-3
clone_size: .

cdr3_nt: TGTGCCAGCAGCTTAGGACCTTATGGGGCCAACGTCCTGACTTTC
cdr3_aa: CASSLGPYGANVLTF
v_call: TRBV7-2
d_call: .
j_call: TRBJ2-6
clone_size: .

cdr3_nt: TGTGCCAGCAGTGGGGGACAGTTAGAGACCCAGTACTTC
cdr3_aa: CASSGGQLETQYF
v_call: TRBV2
d_call: TRBD1
j_call: TRBJ2-5
clone_size: .

cdr3_nt: TGTGCCAGCAGCACATCGGAGACCCAGTACTTC
cdr3_aa: CASSTSETQYF
v_call: TRBV2
d_call: .
j_call: TRBJ2-5
clone_size: .

cdr3_nt: TGTGCCAGTAGTATAGGGGCCCTCAGGGCTAATGAAAAACTGTTTTTT
cdr3_aa: CASSIGALRANEKLFF
v_call: TRBV19
d_call: .
j_call: TRBJ1-4
clone_size: .

cdr3_nt: TGTGCCAGCAGTTACGGGCAGACCAATGAGCAGTTCTTC
cdr3_aa: CASSYGQTNEQFF
v_call: TRBV6-5
d_call: .
j_call: TRBJ2-1
clone_size: once

cdr3_nt: TGTGCCAGCAGGACGAAGACGGGGGAGCTGTTTTTT
cdr3_aa: CASRTKTGELFF
v_call: TRBV7-9
d_call: .
j_call: TRBJ2-2
clone_size: .

cdr3_nt: TGTGCCAGCAGCCACGGTGGGAATCAGCCCCAGCATTTT
cdr3_aa: CASSHGGNQPQHF
v_call: TRBV7-2
d_call: .
j_call: TRBJ1-5
clone_size: .

cdr3_nt: TGTGCCAGCAGCCAACCTGAGGCGGATCACACCGGGGAGCTGTTTTTT
cdr3_aa: CASSQPEADHTGELFF
v_call: TRBV4-2
d_call: .
j_call: TRBJ2-2
clone_size: .

cdr3_nt: TGTGCCAGCAGCCAGGGAGCAGGGGACACTGAAGCTTTCTTT
cdr3_aa: CASSQGAGDTEAFF
v_call: TRBV7-8
d_call: .
j_call: TRBJ1-1
clone_size: .

cdr3_nt: TGTGCCAGCAGCTTAGAGTTTTCTGAAGCTTTCTTT
cdr3_aa: CASSLEFSEAFF
v_call: TRBV7-9
d_call: .
j_call: TRBJ1-1
clone_size: once

cdr3_nt: TGTGCCAGCAGCTTAGAGACGGGTGGCTACACCTTC
cdr3_aa: CASSLETGGYTF
v_call: TRBV13
d_call: .
j_call: TRBJ1-2
clone_size: .

cdr3_nt: TGTGCCAGCAGCTTCCAGCGGGACACACAGACCTACGAGCAGTACTTC
cdr3_aa: CASSFQRDTQTYEQYF
v_call: TRBV11-2
d_call: .
j_call: TRBJ2-7
clone_size: .

cdr3_nt: TGTGCCAGCAGTGAAGGGGCTAGCGGACAAGAGACCCAGTACTTC
cdr3_aa: CASSEGASGQETQYF
v_call: TRBV6-1
d_call: TRBD2
j_call: TRBJ2-5
clone_size: .

cdr3_nt: TGTGCCAGCAGTTACTCTATCGGGCAGGGGGTAATAGTCCTCCACTTT
cdr3_aa: CASSYSIGQGVIVLHF
v_call: TRBV6-6
d_call: TRBD1
j_call: TRBJ1-6
clone_size: .

cdr3_nt: TGTGCCAGCAACTGGGGACAGGGGGATTCACCCCTCCACTTT
cdr3_aa: CASNWGQGDSPLHF
v_call: TRBV6-1
d_call: TRBD1
j_call: TRBJ1-6
clone_size: once

cdr3_nt: TGTGCCAGCAGCTTCGGTGGTCAGGGCCTCTACGAGCAGTACTTC
cdr3_aa: CASSFGGQGLYEQYF
v_call: TRBV13
d_call: .
j_call: TRBJ2-7
clone_size: .

cdr3_nt: TGCGCCAGCAGCCAAGTTGACATAAAAGAGACCCAGTACTTC
cdr3_aa: CASSQVDIKETQYF
v_call: TRBV4-1
d_call: .
j_call: TRBJ2-5
clone_size: .

cdr3_nt: TGTGCCAGCAGCGACAGGGGGCTAAGCGAAAAACTGTTTTTT
cdr3_aa: CASSDRGLSEKLFF
v_call: TRBV5-4
d_call: TRBD1
j_call: TRBJ1-4
clone_size: .

cdr3_nt: TGTGCCAGCAGCTTAGGGAACGAGCAGTACTTC
cdr3_aa: CASSLGNEQYF
v_call: TRBV11-2
d_call: .
j_call: TRBJ2-7
clone_size: .

cdr3_nt: TGTGCCAGCAGCCATCCCGGGGGGGTCGCCTACAATGAGCAGTTCTTC
cdr3_aa: CASSHPGGVAYNEQFF
v_call: TRBV13
d_call: TRBD2
j_call: TRBJ2-1
clone_size: once

cdr3_nt: TGCGCCAGCAGCCCCCTGGGGAACGAGCAGTACTTC
cdr3_aa: CASSPLGNEQYF
v_call: TRBV5-1
d_call: .
j_call: TRBJ2-7
clone_size: many

cdr3_nt: TGTGCCAGCAGCGTACTTGCGGGGGAAGAGACCCAGTACTTC
cdr3_aa: CASSVLAGEETQYF
v_call: TRBV9
d_call: TRBD2
j_call: TRBJ2-5
clone_size: .

cdr3_nt: TGTGCCAGCAGCCCAGGTGGCGAGCAGTACTTC
cdr3_aa: CASSPGGEQYF
v_call: TRBV7-9
d_call: .
j_call: TRBJ2-7
clone_size: .